The rows below give T cell receptor beta chains drawn from one sample of a study of regulatory T cells in long-lasting Graves disease. MiXCR, run by TCRdb on the multiplex PCR reads, gives a single entry per CDR3 protein. Of hundreds of thousands of distinct CDR3 sequences listed, 15% to 20% are singletons. These same data were also listed under a study on T cells in Graves' hyperthyroidism and ophthalmopathy.

The sequences come from peripheral blood mononuclear cells (PBMCs), collected at new diagnosis, from a patient treated with antithyroid drugs. The origin of the receptors is a woman aged 35 to 60 with Graves disease. The conserved cysteine and the conserved F or W are not part of the CDR3 here.

j_gene | v_gene | CDR3aa
TRBJ1-2 | TRBV7-9 | ASRATPNQGWYGYT
TRBJ2-1 | TRBV6-2/TRBV6-3 | ASSSPSGVKRF
TRBJ2-7 | TRBV6-1 | ASSEERQAEQY
TRBJ1-1 | TRBV20-1 | SARSGPPFVMNTEAF
TRBJ2-4 | TRBV3-1 | ASSQTKNIQY
TRBJ2-7 | TRBV20-1 | SAALWGAYEQY
TRBJ1-2 | TRBV12-3/TRBV12-4 | ASSPGMSSYT
TRBJ1-1 | TRBV5-1 | ASSNGHPNTEAF
TRBJ1-6 | TRBV7-9 | ASSSGNLNSPLH
TRBJ1-4 | TRBV6-5 | ASSYGTGGSNEKLF
TRBJ1-6 | TRBV5-1 | ASSPAGTNRTPLH
TRBJ1-4 | TRBV11-2 | ASSPWDRGLKKLF
TRBJ1-5 | TRBV4-1 | ASSQGPSGVSQPQH
TRBJ1-1 | TRBV20-1 | SAPVGGQTEAF
TRBJ2-2 | TRBV27 | ASSFGAGLVGGELF
TRBJ1-1 | TRBV6-1 | ASRPGQGPTEAF
TRBJ2-5 | TRBV11-1 | ASSRLRVGTREETQY
TRBJ1-6 | TRBV19 | ASSIEAAPRGSPLH
TRBJ2-7 | TRBV5-1 | ASSRNRETYEQY
TRBJ2-7 | TRBV29-1 | SVEHLYEQY
TRBJ2-7 | TRBV19 | ASRTYDRDRALWEQY
TRBJ2-4 | TRBV4-1 | ASSTRDGNIQY
TRBJ1-2 | TRBV20-1 | SARGGNYGYT
TRBJ2-1 | TRBV11-2 | ASRLFGTGGFNEQF
TRBJ1-5 | TRBV19 | ASSMGVRSYNQPQH
TRBJ1-5 | TRBV28 | ASSPDKRGSQPQH
TRBJ2-2 | TRBV7-9 | ASSLNIGGELF
TRBJ1-1 | TRBV30 | AWRADTAGLREAF
TRBJ2-1 | TRBV19 | ASSIPNEQF
TRBJ1-2 | TRBV7-9 | ASSFKEVHNYGYT
TRBJ1-2 | TRBV20-1 | SARDLGDRGSGYT
TRBJ1-5 | TRBV19 | ASTHGGTQH
TRBJ1-5 | TRBV5-1 | ASSPAGFQPQH
TRBJ2-1 | TRBV4-2 | ASSQDGPRNEQF
TRBJ1-5 | TRBV3-1 | ASSQDGGGIGNQPQH
TRBJ2-3 | TRBV13 | ASTSAGQDTQY
TRBJ1-1 | TRBV12-3/TRBV12-4 | ASSLQGQEAF
TRBJ1-3 | TRBV2 | ASSESRDLGNTIY
TRBJ2-2 | TRBV3-1 | ASSPQLGGELF
TRBJ2-7 | TRBV3-1 | ASSQRLAGGGEQY
TRBJ1-1 | TRBV28 | ASRPIVGGRVAF
TRBJ1-4 | TRBV4-1 | ASSQKQTATNEKLF
TRBJ2-1 | TRBV4-1 | ASSQGGLANNEQF
TRBJ2-6 | TRBV10-2 | ASRRQSSGANVLT
TRBJ2-2 | TRBV11-2 | ASSSPTGGVGELF
TRBJ1-5 | TRBV15 | ATSRGGEGQPQH
TRBJ2-7 | TRBV30 | AWSSQTGFYEQY
TRBJ2-1 | TRBV7-8 | ASSSAGGGVNNEQF
TRBJ2-7 | TRBV19 | ASSPSGGNEQY
TRBJ2-5 | TRBV4-1 | ASSQDGGQGVRETQY